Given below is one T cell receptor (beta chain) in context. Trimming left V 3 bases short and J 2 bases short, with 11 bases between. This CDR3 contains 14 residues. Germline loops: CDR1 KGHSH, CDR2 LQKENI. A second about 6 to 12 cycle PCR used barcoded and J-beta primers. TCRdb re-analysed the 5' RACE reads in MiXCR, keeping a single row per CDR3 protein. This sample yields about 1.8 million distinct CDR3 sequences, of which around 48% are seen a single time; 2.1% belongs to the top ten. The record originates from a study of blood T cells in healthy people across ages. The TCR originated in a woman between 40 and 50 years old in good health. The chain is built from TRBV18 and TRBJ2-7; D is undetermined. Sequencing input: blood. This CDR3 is CASSPSIEPYEQYF. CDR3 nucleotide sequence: TGTGCCAGCTCACCCTCGATAGAACCCTACGAGCAGTACTTC.